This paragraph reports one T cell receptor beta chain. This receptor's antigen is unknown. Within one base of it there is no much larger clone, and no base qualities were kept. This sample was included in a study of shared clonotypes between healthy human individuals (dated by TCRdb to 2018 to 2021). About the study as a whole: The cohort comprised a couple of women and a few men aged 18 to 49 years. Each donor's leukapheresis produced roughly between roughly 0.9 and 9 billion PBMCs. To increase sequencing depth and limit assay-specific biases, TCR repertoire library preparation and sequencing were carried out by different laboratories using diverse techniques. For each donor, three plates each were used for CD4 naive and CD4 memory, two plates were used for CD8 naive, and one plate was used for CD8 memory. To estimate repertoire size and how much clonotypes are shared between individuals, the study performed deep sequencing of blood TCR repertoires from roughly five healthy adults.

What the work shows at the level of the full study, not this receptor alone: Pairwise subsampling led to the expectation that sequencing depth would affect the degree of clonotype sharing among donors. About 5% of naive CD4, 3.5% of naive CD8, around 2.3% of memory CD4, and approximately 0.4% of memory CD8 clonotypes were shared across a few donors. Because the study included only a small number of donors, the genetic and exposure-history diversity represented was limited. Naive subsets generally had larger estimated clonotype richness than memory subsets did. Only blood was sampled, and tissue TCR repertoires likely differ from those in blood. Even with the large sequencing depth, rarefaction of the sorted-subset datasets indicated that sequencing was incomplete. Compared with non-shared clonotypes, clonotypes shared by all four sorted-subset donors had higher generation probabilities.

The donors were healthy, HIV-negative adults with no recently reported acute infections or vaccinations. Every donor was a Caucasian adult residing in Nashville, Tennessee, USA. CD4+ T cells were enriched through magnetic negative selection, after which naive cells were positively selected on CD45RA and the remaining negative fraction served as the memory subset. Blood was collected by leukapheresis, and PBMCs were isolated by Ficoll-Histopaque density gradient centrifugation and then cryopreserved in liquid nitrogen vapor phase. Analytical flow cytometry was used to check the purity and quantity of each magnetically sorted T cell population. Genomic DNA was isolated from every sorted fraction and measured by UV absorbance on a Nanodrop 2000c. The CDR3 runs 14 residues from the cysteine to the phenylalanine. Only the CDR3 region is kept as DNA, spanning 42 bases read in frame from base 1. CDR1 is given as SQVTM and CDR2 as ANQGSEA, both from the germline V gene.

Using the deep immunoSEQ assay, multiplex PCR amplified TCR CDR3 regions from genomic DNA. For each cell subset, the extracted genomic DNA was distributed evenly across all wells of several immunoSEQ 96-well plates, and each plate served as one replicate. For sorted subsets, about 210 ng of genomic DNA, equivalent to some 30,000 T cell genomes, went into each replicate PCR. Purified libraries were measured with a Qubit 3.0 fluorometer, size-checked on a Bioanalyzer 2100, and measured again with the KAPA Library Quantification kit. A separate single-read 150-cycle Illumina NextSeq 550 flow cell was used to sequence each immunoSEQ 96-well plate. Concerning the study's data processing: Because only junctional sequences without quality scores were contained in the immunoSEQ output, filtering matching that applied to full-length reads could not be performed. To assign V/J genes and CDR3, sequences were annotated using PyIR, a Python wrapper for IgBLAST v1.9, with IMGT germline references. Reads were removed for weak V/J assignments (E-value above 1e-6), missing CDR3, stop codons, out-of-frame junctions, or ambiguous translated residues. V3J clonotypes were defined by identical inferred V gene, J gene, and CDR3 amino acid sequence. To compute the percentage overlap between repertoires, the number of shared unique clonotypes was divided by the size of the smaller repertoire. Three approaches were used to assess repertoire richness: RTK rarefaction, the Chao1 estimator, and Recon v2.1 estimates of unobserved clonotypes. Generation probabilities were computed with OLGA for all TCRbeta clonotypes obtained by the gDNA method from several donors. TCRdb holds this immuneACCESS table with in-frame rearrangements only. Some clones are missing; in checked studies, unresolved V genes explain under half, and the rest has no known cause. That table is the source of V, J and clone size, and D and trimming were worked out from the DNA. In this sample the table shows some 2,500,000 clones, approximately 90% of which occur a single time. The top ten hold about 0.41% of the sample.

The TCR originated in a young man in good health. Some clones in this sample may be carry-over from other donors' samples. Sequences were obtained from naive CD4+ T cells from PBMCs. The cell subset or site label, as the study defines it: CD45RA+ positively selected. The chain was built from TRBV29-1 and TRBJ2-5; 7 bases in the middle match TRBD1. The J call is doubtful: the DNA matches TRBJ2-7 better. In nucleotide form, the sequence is TGCAGCGTACTGGGGGACAGCATCCGCTACGAGCAGTACTTC. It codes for CSVLGDSIRYEQYF.